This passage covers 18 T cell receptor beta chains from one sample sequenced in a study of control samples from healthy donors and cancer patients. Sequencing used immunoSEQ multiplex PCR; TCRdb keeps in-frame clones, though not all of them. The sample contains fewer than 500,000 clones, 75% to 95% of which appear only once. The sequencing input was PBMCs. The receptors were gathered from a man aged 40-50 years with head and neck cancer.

CDR3 amino acids: CASSLEAQETQYF. Here the CDR3 DNA reads TGTGCCAGCAGCCTAGAGGCCCAAGAGACCCAGTACTTC. V and J are TRBV7-3 and TRBJ2-5; no definite D call. Germline loops: CDR1 SGHTA, CDR2 FQGTGA. The CDR3 length is 13 residues. V was clipped by 5 bases and J by 1 base, with 8 bases between them.

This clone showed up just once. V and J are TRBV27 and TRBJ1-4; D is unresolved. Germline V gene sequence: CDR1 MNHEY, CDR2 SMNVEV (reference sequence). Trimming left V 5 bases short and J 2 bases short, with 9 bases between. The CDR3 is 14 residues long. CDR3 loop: CASSSGNTNEKLFF. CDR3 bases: TGTGCCAGCAGTAGTGGGAATACTAATGAAAAACTGTTTTTT.

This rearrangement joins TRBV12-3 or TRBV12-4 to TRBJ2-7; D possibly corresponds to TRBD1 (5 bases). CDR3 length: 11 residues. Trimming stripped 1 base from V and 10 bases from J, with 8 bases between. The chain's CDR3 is CASSLVGDQYF. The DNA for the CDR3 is TGTGCCAGCAGTTTAGTAGGGGATCAGTACTTC.

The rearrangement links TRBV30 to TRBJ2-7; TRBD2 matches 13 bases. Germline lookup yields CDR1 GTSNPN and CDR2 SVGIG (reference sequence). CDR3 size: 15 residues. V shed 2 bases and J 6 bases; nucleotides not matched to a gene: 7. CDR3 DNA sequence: TGTGCCTGGAGTCAAGGACTAGCGGGAGCTGGCGAGCAGTACTTC. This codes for CAWSQGLAGAGEQYF.

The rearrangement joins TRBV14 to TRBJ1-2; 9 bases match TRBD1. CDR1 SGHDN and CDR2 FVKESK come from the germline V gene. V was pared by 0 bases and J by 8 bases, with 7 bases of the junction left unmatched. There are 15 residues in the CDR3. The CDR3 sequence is CASSQDEWDREGYTF. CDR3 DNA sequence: TGTGCCAGCAGCCAAGATGAGTGGGACAGGGAAGGCTACACCTTC. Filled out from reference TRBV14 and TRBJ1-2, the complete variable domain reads EAGVTQFPSHSVIEKGQTVTLRCDPISGHDNLYWYRRVMGKEIKFLLHFVKESKQDESGMPNNRFLAERTGGTYSTLKVQPAELEDSGVYFCASSQDEWDREGYTFGSGTRLTVV.

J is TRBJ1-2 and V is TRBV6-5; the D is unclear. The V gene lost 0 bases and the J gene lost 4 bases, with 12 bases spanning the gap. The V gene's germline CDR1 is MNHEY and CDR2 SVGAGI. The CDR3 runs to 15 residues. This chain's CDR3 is CASSYSSGVPYGYTF. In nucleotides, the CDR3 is TGTGCCAGCAGTTACTCGTCCGGGGTGCCCTATGGCTACACCTTC.

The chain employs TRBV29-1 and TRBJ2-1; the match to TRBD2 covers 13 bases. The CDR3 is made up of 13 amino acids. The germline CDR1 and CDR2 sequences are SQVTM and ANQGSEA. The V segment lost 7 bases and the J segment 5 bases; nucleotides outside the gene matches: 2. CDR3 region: CSGGLAGDNEQFF. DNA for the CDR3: TGCAGCGGTGGACTAGCGGGGGACAATGAGCAGTTCTTC.

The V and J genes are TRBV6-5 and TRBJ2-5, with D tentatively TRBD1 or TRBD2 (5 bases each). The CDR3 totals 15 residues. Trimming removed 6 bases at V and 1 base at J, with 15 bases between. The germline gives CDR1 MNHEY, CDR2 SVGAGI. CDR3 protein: CASSANRTPQETQYF. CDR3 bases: TGTGCCAGCAGCGCGAACAGGACTCCCCAAGAGACCCAGTACTTC.

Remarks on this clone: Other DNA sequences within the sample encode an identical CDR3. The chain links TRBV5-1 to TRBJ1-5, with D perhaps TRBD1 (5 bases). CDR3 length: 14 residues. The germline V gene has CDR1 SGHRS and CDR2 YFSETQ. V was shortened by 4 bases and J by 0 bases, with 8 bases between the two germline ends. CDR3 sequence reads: CASSPGPSNQPQHF. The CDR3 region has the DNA TGCGCCAGCAGCCCAGGGCCTAGCAATCAGCCCCAGCATTTT.

The CDR3 is CASSFNPYGYTF. In DNA, the CDR3 is TGTGCCAGCAGTTTTAACCCTTATGGCTACACCTTC. The rearrangement links TRBV28 to TRBJ1-2; D not resolved. V was pared by 3 bases and J by 5 bases, with 7 bases between. The CDR3 spans 12 residues. From germline, CDR1 is MDHEN and CDR2 SYDVKM.

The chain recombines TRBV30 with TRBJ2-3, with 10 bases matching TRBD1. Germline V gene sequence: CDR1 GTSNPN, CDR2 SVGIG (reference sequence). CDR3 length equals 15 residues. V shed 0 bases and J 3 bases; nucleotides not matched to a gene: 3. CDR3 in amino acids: CAWSVTGGATDTQYF. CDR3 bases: TGTGCCTGGAGTGTGACAGGGGGCGCGACAGATACGCAGTATTTT.

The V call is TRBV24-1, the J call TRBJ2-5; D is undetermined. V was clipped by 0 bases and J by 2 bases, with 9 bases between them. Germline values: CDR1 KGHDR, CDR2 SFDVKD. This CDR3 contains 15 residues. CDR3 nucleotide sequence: TGTGCCACCAGTGATTTGGGGCTGCCACAAGAGACCCAGTACTTC. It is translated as CATSDLGLPQETQYF.

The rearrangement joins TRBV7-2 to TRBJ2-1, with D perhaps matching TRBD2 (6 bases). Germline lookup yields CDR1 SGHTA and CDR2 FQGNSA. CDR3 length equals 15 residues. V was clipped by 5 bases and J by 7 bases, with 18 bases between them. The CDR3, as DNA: TGTGCCAGCAGCAACTACCTTGGCGGGGCAAATGAGCAGTTCTTC. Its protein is CASSNYLGGANEQFF.

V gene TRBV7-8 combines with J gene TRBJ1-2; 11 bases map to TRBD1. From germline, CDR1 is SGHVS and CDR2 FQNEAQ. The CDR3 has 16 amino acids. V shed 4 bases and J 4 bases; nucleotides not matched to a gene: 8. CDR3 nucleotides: TGTGCCAGCAGCTCCGGGGGACAGGGGGGAGGCTATGGCTACACCTTC. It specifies CASSSGGQGGGYGYTF.

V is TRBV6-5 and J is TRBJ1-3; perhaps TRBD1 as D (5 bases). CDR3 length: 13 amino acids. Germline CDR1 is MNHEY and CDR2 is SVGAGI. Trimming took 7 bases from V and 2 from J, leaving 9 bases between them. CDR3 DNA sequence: TGTGCCAGCACCTCAGGGACTGGAAACACCATATATTTT. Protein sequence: CASTSGTGNTIYF.

The CDR3 DNA reads TGTGCCAGCTCACCAGGCAGGGCGCAAGAGACCCAGTACTTC. This encodes CASSPGRAQETQYF. The chain recombines TRBV18 with TRBJ2-5; D might be TRBD1 (5 bases). The CDR3 runs 14 residues. Germline V gene lookup returns CDR1 KGHSH and CDR2 LQKENI. V was cut by 2 bases and J by 2 bases, with 9 bases left in between.

The DNA of the CDR3 is TGTGCCAGCAGCCAAGGTTACGTATCTGGGGCCAACGTCCTGACTTTC. Encoded protein: CASSQGYVSGANVLTF. The rearrangement links TRBV4-2 to TRBJ2-6; D gene uncertain. The V and J ends lost 1 base and 1 base respectively, with 8 bases between them. CDR3 length equals 16 residues. Germline CDR1 reads LGHNA; CDR2 reads YNFKEQ.

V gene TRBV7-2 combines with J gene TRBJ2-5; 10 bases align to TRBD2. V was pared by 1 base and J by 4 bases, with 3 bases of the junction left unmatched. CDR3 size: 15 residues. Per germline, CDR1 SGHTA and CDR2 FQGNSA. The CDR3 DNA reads TGTGCCAGCAGCTTAGAAGCGGGGGGGCCAGAGACCCAGTACTTC. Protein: CASSLEAGGPETQYF.